The clone carrying this T cell receptor delta chain was seen more than once but under ten times. TCRdb re-called the RT-PCR reads with CATT. The sample records 2,800 or so delta-chain clones, about 3.4% being singletons. This sample is part of a study of gamma-delta T cells after stem cell transplantation. The CDR3 totals 20 residues. Germline V gene data show CDR1 as GEAIGNYY and CDR2 as EKD. V dropped 4 bases and J dropped 1; count of bases not matched to a gene: 10. The chain links TRDV2 to TRDJ3, with 12 bases fitting TRDD3. The source of this sequence is a human donor. It is not recorded whose cells these are; they may come from a transplant donor. The sample consisted of gamma-delta T cells. The CDR3 bases are TGTGCCTGTGATGTACTGGGGGATACCCCCGGGTCCTGGGACACCCGACAGATGTTTTTC. As protein: CACDVLGDTPGSWDTRQMFF.